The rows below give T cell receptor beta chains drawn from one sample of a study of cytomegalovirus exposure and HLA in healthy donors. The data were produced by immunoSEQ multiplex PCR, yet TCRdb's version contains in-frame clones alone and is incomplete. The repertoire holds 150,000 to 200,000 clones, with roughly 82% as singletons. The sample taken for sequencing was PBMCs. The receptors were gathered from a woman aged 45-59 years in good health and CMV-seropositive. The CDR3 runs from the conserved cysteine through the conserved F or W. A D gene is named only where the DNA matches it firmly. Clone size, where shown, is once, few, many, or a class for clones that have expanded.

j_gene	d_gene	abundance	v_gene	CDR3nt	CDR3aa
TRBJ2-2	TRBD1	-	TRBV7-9	TGTGCCAGCAGCTTAAATACAGGGGGGACCGGGGAGCTGTTTTTT	CASSLNTGGTGELFF
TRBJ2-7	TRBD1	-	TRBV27	TGTGCCAGCAGTTTAGCCAGGGGGCTCGGGGAGCAGTACTTC	CASSLARGLGEQYF
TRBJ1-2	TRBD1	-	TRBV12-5	TGTGCTAGTGGTTTGGGGACAGGGGACGGCTACACCTTC	CASGLGTGDGYTF
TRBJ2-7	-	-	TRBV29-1	TGCAGCGCCAAAGAGGCCTACGAGCAGTACTTC	CSAKEAYEQYF
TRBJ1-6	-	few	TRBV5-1	TGCGCCAGCAGCTTGGATCCGGGGGGGAATTCACCCCTCCACTTT	CASSLDPGGNSPLHF
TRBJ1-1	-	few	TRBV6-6	TGTGCCAGCAGTGGGGGAATAAGGGGGGGAATTGAAGCTTTCTTT	CASSGGIRGGIEAFF
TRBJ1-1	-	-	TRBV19	TGTGCCAGTAGTATCGGTTTGGTCGGTGAAGCTTTCTTT	CASSIGLVGEAFF
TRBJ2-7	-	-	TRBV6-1	TGTGCCAGCAGAGCCTCCGGGGACTACGAGCAGTACTTC	CASRASGDYEQYF
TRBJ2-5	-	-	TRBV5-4	TGTGCCAGCAGCTTGGGCTCCGACAGAGCCAAAGAGACCCAGTACTTC	CASSLGSDRAKETQYF
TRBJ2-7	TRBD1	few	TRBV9	TGTGCCAGCAGCGACCGGACAGGGGGCGGCGAGCAGTACTTC	CASSDRTGGGEQYF
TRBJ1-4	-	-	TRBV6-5	TGTGCCAGCACCGGGGACCCAGCGGGTGAAAAACTGTTTTTT	CASTGDPAGEKLFF
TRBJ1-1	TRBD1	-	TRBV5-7	TGTGCCAGCAGGGTACGGGACAGGGAGAACACTGGGGCTTTCTTT	CASRVRDRENTGAFF
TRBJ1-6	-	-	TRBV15	TGTGCCACCAGCAGTGGCGGGTCAGGGGAGAGTTCACCCCTCCACTTT	CATSSGGSGESSPLHF
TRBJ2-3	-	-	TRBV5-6	TGTGCCAGCAGCTTGGGACAGACGGCAGATACGCAGTATTTT	CASSLGQTADTQYF
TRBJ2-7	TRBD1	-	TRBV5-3	TGTGCCAGAAGCTACCCGGACAGGGGGCTCTACGAGCAGTACTTC	CARSYPDRGLYEQYF
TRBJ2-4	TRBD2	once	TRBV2	TGTGCCAGCGGGGGATGGAGCGGGGGGCCCAAACTAGCCAAAAACATTCAGTACTTC	CASGGWSGGPKLAKNIQYF
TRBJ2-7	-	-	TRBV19	TGTGCCAGTAGTACCGAAAGGGGCCAGTGCGAGCAGTACTTC	CASSTERGQCEQYF
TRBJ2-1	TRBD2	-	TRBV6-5	TGTGCCAGCAGCAGGCCTAGCGGGGCCTACAATGAGCAGTTCTTC	CASSRPSGAYNEQFF
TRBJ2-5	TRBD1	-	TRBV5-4	TGTGCCAGCAGCGGGCGGGACAGGGGCCGTGAGACCCAGTACTTC	CASSGRDRGRETQYF
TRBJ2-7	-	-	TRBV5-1	TGCGCCAGCAGCTTGGGTGGGGGGACTCTTTCCTACGAGCAGTACTTC	CASSLGGGTLSYEQYF
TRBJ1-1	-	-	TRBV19	TGTGCCAGTAGTATAGCGAGGCTGAACACTGAAGCTTTCTTT	CASSIARLNTEAFF
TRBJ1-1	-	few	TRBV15	TGTGCCACCAGCAGAGTGGGGGCGTACACTGAAGCTTTCTTT	CATSRVGAYTEAFF